Listed here are 19 T cell receptor beta chains from one sample, sequenced in a study of blood T cell repertoires in COVID-19. Repertoires were generated with immunoSEQ multiplex PCR, while TCRdb's copy carries only in-frame clones and drops some. The sample lists around 140,000 clones, roughly 80% occurring once. The sample was peripheral blood. These receptors were obtained from a man aged 70 or older who had recovered from COVID-19.

V gene TRBV20-1 combines with J gene TRBJ2-1; D remains unclear. Germline V lookup: CDR1 DFQATT, CDR2 SNEGSKA (reference sequence). Trimming removed 7 bases at V and 0 bases at J, with 10 bases between. This CDR3 has 13 residues. In DNA form, the CDR3 reads TGCAGTGGGAGTGACGGCTCCTACAATGAGCAGTTCTTC. Its protein product is CSGSDGSYNEQFF.

The chain couples TRBV27 to TRBJ2-2, with TRBD1 matching over 7 bases. V trimming: 6 bases; J trimming: 0 bases; junction bases outside the gene matches: 7. Germline V gives CDR1 MNHEY, CDR2 SMNVEV (reference sequence). This CDR3 spans 16 amino acids. CDR3 bases: TGTGCCAGCAGCATGAGGGGGCAGACGAACACCGGGGAGCTGTTTTTT. The encoded protein is CASSMRGQTNTGELFF.

V gene TRBV9 combines with J gene TRBJ1-1; D uncertain. This CDR3 region has 14 residues. Germline values: CDR1 SGDLS, CDR2 YYNGEE. V lost 0 bases and J lost 3, with 9 bases in between. The CDR3 region is CASSVGLVDTEAFF. Here the CDR3 DNA reads TGTGCCAGCAGCGTAGGTTTAGTGGACACTGAAGCTTTCTTT.

This clone was observed once. The chain joins TRBV6-6 to TRBJ2-7, with 7 bases fitting TRBD1. V lost 5 bases to trimming and J lost 1 base; unmatched junction nucleotides: 5. Germline loops: CDR1 MNHNY, CDR2 SVGAGI (reference sequence). The CDR3 consists of 14 residues. CDR3 nucleotides: TGTGCCAGCAGTAAACCGGGACAGTCCTACGAGCAGTACTTC. Translating gives CASSKPGQSYEQYF.

The rearrangement links TRBV4-1 to TRBJ2-2, with D possibly TRBD2 on 6 matching bases. CDR3 length: 14 amino acids. Germline V gene sequence: CDR1 MGHRA, CDR2 YSYEKL. The V and J ends lost 4 bases and 9 bases respectively, with 15 bases between them. The DNA for the CDR3 is TGCGCCAGCAGCCCAGAATGGCGGGACCGGGAGCTGTTTTTT. It codes for CASSPEWRDRELFF.

Comment on this clone: Other nucleotide sequences in the sample specify the same CDR3. This sequence joins TRBV20-1 and TRBJ2-1; D is ambiguous. The germline V and J ends were trimmed by 4 bases and 7 bases, with 5 bases remaining between them. CDR3 length: 10 residues. CDR1 is DFQATT, CDR2 SNEGSKA, per germline (reference sequence). The CDR3 loop reads CSATGNEQFF. Written as DNA, the CDR3 is TGCAGTGCTACCGGGAATGAGCAGTTCTTC.

The chain employs TRBV30 and TRBJ2-1; the match to TRBD2 covers 14 bases. CDR1 and CDR2 (germline): GTSNPN, SVGIG (reference sequence). This CDR3 is built from 15 residues. V shed 4 bases, J shed 6 bases, and the junction held 5 bases outside the gene matches. The CDR3 region is CAWTWGLAGVNEQFF. Written as DNA, the CDR3 is TGTGCCTGGACCTGGGGACTAGCGGGAGTCAATGAGCAGTTCTTC.

This sequence joins TRBV7-2 and TRBJ1-1; D may be TRBD1 (5 bases). V lost 5 bases and J lost 3, with 10 bases in between. There are 13 residues in the CDR3. Germline V CDR1 and CDR2: SGHTA, FQGNSA. In DNA form, the CDR3 reads TGTGCCAGCAGCCAAATCAGGGACACTGAAGCTTTCTTT. Translating it yields CASSQIRDTEAFF.

This clone was observed a few times. The chain recombines TRBV5-5 with TRBJ1-5; weak D call: TRBD1 (6 bases). Trimming took off 4 bases at V and 8 bases at J, with 13 bases between the two ends. The CDR3 covers 13 residues. Germline V gene sequence: CDR1 SGHKS, CDR2 YYEKEE (reference sequence). The CDR3, as DNA: TGTGCCAGCAGCCCCCAGGGGCGTGAGCCCCAGCATTTT. It is translated as CASSPQGREPQHF.

The genes are TRBV20-1 and TRBJ2-2; D is undetermined. The ends were cut back, 5 bases at V and 7 bases at J, with 8 bases in the middle. Germline assignment: CDR1 DFQATT and CDR2 SNEGSKA (reference sequence). This CDR3 has 11 amino acids. CDR3 region: CSALVGGELFF. CDR3 nucleotides: TGCAGTGCTTTAGTTGGCGGGGAGCTGTTTTTT.

The chain joins TRBV19 to TRBJ2-1; the match to TRBD2 covers 15 bases. Germline assignment: CDR1 LNHDA and CDR2 SQIVND (reference sequence). J gave up 10 bases and V 2 bases, and 15 bases lay outside the gene matches. The CDR3 runs to 19 residues. The CDR3 is CASSIIGLAGGTGLGEQFF. The CDR3 nucleotides are TGTGCCAGTAGTATAATCGGACTAGCGGGAGGGACCGGTTTGGGCGAGCAGTTCTTC.

V and J are TRBV12-3 or TRBV12-4 and TRBJ2-3, with a weak D call TRBD1 (5 bases). The CDR3 consists of 12 residues. V was trimmed by 9 bases and J by 4 bases, leaving 11 bases between them. CDR3 residues: CASTQGPDTQYF. The CDR3 coding sequence is TGTGCCAGTACGCAGGGCCCAGATACGCAGTATTTT.

This sequence joins TRBV11-3 and TRBJ2-2; D not resolved. V lost 1 base, J lost 3 bases, and 9 bases lay in between. Germline-derived CDR1 and CDR2 are SGHNT and YENEEA. CDR3 length: 15 amino acids. The CDR3 is CASSLGTTDTGELFF. As DNA, the CDR3 is TGTGCCAGCAGCTTAGGTACCACGGACACCGGGGAGCTGTTTTTT.

DNA for the CDR3: TGTGCCAGCATTTTACCAGGCGGGGGCCCACGAATGTTTTTT. As protein: CASILPGGGPRMFF. V gene TRBV6-5 combines with J gene TRBJ1-4; D may be TRBD1 (6 bases). The germline CDR1 and CDR2 sequences are MNHEY and SVGAGI. The V and J ends lost 7 bases and 15 bases respectively, with 24 bases between them. CDR3 size: 14 residues.

The rearrangement joins TRBV7-8 to TRBJ1-1, with D tentatively TRBD1 (5 bases). Germline values: CDR1 SGHVS, CDR2 FQNEAQ. V lost 5 bases, J lost 0 bases, and 10 bases lay in between. The CDR3 length is 14 residues. The CDR3 reads CASSGGFMNTEAFF. The CDR3 nucleotides are TGTGCCAGCAGCGGGGGGTTCATGAACACTGAAGCTTTCTTT.

The J gene is TRBJ1-2, the V gene TRBV28; TRBD1 agrees at 7 bases. Germline values: CDR1 MDHEN, CDR2 SYDVKM. The J segment lost 8 bases and the V segment lost 4 bases, leaving 10 bases of the junction unmatched. This CDR3 contains 14 residues. The CDR3 DNA sequence: TGTGCCAGCAGTTCCTACAGGGGATCGTCCGGCTACACCTTC. Translation gives CASSSYRGSSGYTF.

This chain links TRBV7-8 with TRBJ2-3, with 11 bases aligning to TRBD2. After removal of 4 bases from V and 5 bases from J, the junction contained 8 bases not matched to a gene. The CDR3 length is 16 residues. Per the germline V gene, CDR1 is SGHVS and CDR2 is FQNEAQ. CDR3 DNA sequence: TGTGCCAGCAGCTCTCTAGCGGGAGGAGGGTTAGATACGCAGTATTTT. Translation: CASSSLAGGGLDTQYF.

The rearrangement joins TRBV4-1 to TRBJ2-1, with D tentatively TRBD1 (5 bases). Germline lookup yields CDR1 MGHRA and CDR2 YSYEKL. The CDR3 runs 12 residues. V was shortened by 6 bases and J by 10 bases, with 13 bases between the two germline ends. In DNA form, the CDR3 reads TGCGCCAGCAGGCAGCAGGGTCGGGAGCAGTTCTTC. This encodes CASRQQGREQFF.

J is TRBJ2-3 and V is TRBV9; D is perhaps TRBD2 (5 bases). In germline, CDR1 is SGDLS, CDR2 YYNGEE. The V gene lost 1 base and the J gene lost 2 bases, with 8 bases spanning the gap. The CDR3 runs to 14 residues. Here the CDR3 reads CASSVLSDTDTQYF. Here the CDR3 DNA reads TGTGCCAGCAGCGTACTTAGCGACACAGATACGCAGTATTTT. Complete variable domain (other parts from reference TRBV9 and TRBJ2-3): DSGVTQTPKHLITATGQRVTLRCSPRSGDLSVYWYQQSLDQGLQFLIQYYNGEERAKGNILERFSAQQFPDLHSELNLSSLELGDSALYFCASSVLSDTDTQYFGPGTRLTVL.